The rows below give T cell receptor beta chains drawn from one sample of a study of cytomegalovirus exposure and HLA in healthy donors. Assay used: immunoSEQ multiplex PCR; TCRdb lists only in-frame clones, some missing. The sample has fewer than 100,000 clones, about 8% seen once. Specimen: PBMCs. The receptors shown here come from a man aged 45-65 years in good health and CMV-seronegative. Each CDR3 is given with its conserved first and last residue. A D gene is named only where the DNA matches it firmly. Only part of the rows carry a size: once, few, many, or a class if the clone is expanded.

TRBD2,.,TRBJ2-7,TRBV7-2,CASSVSGVSSYEQYF,TGTGCCAGCAGCGTTAGCGGGGTAAGCTCCTACGAGCAGTACTTC
.,few,TRBJ2-3,TRBV27,CASSLWGEGDTQYF,TGTGCCAGCAGTTTATGGGGGGAAGGAGATACGCAGTATTTT
TRBD2,few,TRBJ2-1,TRBV4-2,CASSQLGLAAGNEQFF,TGTGCCAGCAGCCAATTAGGGCTAGCGGCGGGCAATGAGCAGTTCTTC
.,.,TRBJ2-5,TRBV21-1,CASSTPRTSGPQETQYF,TGTGCCAGCAGCACCCCTCGGACTAGCGGGCCCCAAGAGACCCAGTACTTC
TRBD2,.,TRBJ2-7,TRBV2,CASSEGGSFGGYEQYF,TGTGCCAGCAGTGAAGGCGGGAGCTTTGGGGGATACGAGCAGTACTTC
.,few,TRBJ2-1,TRBV28,CASSKAGLLNEQFF,TGTGCCAGCAGTAAGGCAGGGTTACTAAATGAGCAGTTCTTC
.,.,TRBJ1-6,TRBV27,CASSFQTYNSPLHF,TGTGCCAGCAGTTTTCAGACATATAATTCACCCCTCCACTTT
.,few,TRBJ2-5,TRBV6-4,CASSDSRGYQETQYF,TGTGCCAGCAGTGACTCGAGAGGGTACCAAGAGACCCAGTACTTC
TRBD1,few,TRBJ1-4,TRBV5-1,CASSLTTGATNEKLFF,TGCGCCAGCAGCTTGACGACAGGGGCAACTAATGAAAAACTGTTTTTT
.,few,TRBJ2-5,TRBV2,CASSVLEGLGETQYF,TGTGCCAGCAGTGTTCTGGAGGGGCTCGGAGAGACCCAGTACTTC
.,few,TRBJ2-5,TRBV4-3,CASSQDPGRGETQYF,TGCGCCAGCAGCCAAGATCCAGGGCGGGGAGAGACCCAGTACTTC
TRBD1,.,TRBJ1-6,TRBV29-1,CSVGTGLEGSPLHF,TGCAGCGTGGGGACAGGGCTTGAAGGGTCACCCCTCCACTTT
TRBD2,few,TRBJ2-7,TRBV7-8,CASSLGLANYEQYF,TGTGCCAGCAGCTTAGGACTAGCGAACTACGAGCAGTACTTC
.,few,TRBJ2-4,TRBV28,CASSLFGEGKNIQYF,TGTGCCAGCAGTTTATTCGGAGAGGGCAAAAACATTCAGTACTTC
TRBD1,.,TRBJ2-7,TRBV27,CASSLSIGTVISYEQYF,TGTGCCAGCAGTTTATCGATCGGGACAGTCATAAGCTACGAGCAGTACTTC
.,few,TRBJ1-4,TRBV6-6,CAGGRANEKLFF,TGTGCCGGAGGGCGGGCTAATGAAAAACTGTTTTTT
.,few,TRBJ2-3,TRBV19,CASRQNDSGLLYF,TGTGCCAGTAGACAAAATGACTCAGGGCTACTATATTTT
TRBD1,.,TRBJ2-5,TRBV10-3,CAISHRGQIRETQYF,TGTGCCATCAGCCACAGGGGGCAGATTCGAGAGACCCAGTACTTC
.,few,TRBJ2-7,TRBV2,CASSLTIGQYF,TGCGCCAGCAGCCTCACAATTGGGCAGTACTTC
TRBD2,.,TRBJ2-7,TRBV25-1,CASSDPGLAVYEQYF,TGTGCCAGCAGTGATCCGGGACTAGCGGTCTACGAGCAGTACTTC